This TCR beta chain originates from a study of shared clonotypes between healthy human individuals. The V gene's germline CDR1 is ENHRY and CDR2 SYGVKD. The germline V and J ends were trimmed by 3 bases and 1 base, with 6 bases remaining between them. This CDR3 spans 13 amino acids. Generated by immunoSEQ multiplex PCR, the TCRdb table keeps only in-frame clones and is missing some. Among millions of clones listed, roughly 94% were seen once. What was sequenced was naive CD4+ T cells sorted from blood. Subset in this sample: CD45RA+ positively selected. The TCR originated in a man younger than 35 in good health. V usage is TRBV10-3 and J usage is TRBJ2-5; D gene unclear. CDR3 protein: CAISELSQETQYF. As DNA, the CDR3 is TGTGCCATCAGTGAACTGAGCCAAGAGACCCAGTACTTC.